A single sample is the source of the 14 T cell receptor beta chains below, sequenced in a study of cytomegalovirus exposure and HLA in healthy donors. The PCR used 60 Vbeta and 13 Jbeta primers. Generated by immunoSEQ multiplex PCR, the TCRdb table keeps only in-frame clones and is missing some. The sample has roughly 160,000 clones, approximately 79% seen once; the top ten hold about 2.5%. Sequences were obtained from PBMCs. The receptors come from a male donor in good health and CMV-seronegative.

This clone showed up just once. The chain combines TRBV7-2 with TRBJ2-7, with D possibly being TRBD1 (6 bases). The V end was cut by 5 bases, the J end by 3 bases, with 17 bases between. Germline V lookup: CDR1 SGHTA, CDR2 FQGNSA. CDR3 length equals 15 residues. The CDR3 loop is CASSGLGQWDYEQYF. The CDR3 region has the DNA TGTGCCAGCAGCGGTTTGGGACAATGGGACTACGAGCAGTACTTC.

This clone occurred once. J is TRBJ1-2 and V is TRBV6-5, with D possibly matching TRBD1 (6 bases). The CDR3 length is 14 residues. Germline V gene data show CDR1 as MNHEY and CDR2 as SVGAGI. Trimming shortened V by 0 bases and J by 6 bases, and 11 bases separated the two germline ends. The CDR3 spells CASSYSGAGNGYTF. The CDR3 DNA follows: TGTGCCAGCAGTTACTCGGGGGCAGGGAATGGCTACACCTTC.

The chain has TRBV6-1 and TRBJ1-5; 8 bases align to TRBD1. The V gene end was trimmed by 1 base and the J gene end by 11 bases; junction bases not matched to a gene: 7. Germline loops: CDR1 MNHNS, CDR2 SASEGT. CDR3 size: 14 residues. The CDR3, as DNA: TGTGCCAGCAGTGAAGTGACAGGGGAAGAAGCCCAGCATTTT. Protein: CASSEVTGEEAQHF.

The chain is built from TRBV6-6 and TRBJ2-5; the D is unclear. Germline V gene data show CDR1 as MNHNY and CDR2 as SVGAGI (reference sequence). With 6 bases removed from V and 2 bases from J, the gap between germline ends came to 4 bases. The CDR3 has 11 amino acids. This chain's CDR3 is CASSLQETQYF. Written as DNA, the CDR3 is TGTGCCAGCAGCCTACAAGAGACCCAGTACTTC.

The chain carries TRBV5-4 and TRBJ2-7; D remains unclear. V lost 4 bases, J lost 5 bases, and 16 bases lay in between. The CDR3 runs 14 residues. CDR1 and CDR2 from the germline V gene are SGHNT and YYREEE (reference sequence). CDR3 in amino acids: CASSADKLLDEQYF. Written as DNA, the CDR3 is TGTGCCAGCAGCGCCGACAAACTCCTGGACGAGCAGTACTTC.

The chain is built from TRBV10-2 and TRBJ1-1; 9 nucleotides match TRBD1. Germline CDR1 WSHSY, CDR2 SAAADI. The V segment lost 6 bases and the J segment 4 bases; nucleotides outside the gene matches: 9. This CDR3 has 15 amino acids. For the CDR3, the DNA is TGCGCCAGCAGAGAACGGACAGGGGAGATCACTGAAGCTTTCTTT. Translated: CASRERTGEITEAFF.

This chain links TRBV10-3 with TRBJ1-1, with TRBD1 identical over 7 bases. CDR1 ENHRY and CDR2 SYGVKD come from the germline V gene. The CDR3 is 14 residues long. J gave up 1 base and V 4 bases, and 3 bases lay outside the gene matches. The CDR3 spells CAISVGQPNTEAFF. The DNA of the CDR3 is TGTGCCATCAGTGTGGGACAGCCGAACACTGAAGCTTTCTTT.

The chain has TRBV4-3 and TRBJ1-1, with D uncertain. Per germline, CDR1 LGHNA and CDR2 YSLEER. Trimming left V 0 bases short and J 4 bases short, with 15 bases between. The CDR3 is made up of 16 amino acids. The CDR3 loop is CASSQDVAGRSTEAFF. CDR3 DNA: TGCGCCAGCAGCCAAGATGTGGCCGGGAGGAGCACTGAAGCTTTCTTT.

The chain carries TRBV7-2 and TRBJ1-1, with 9 bases that match TRBD1. Germline V lookup: CDR1 SGHTA, CDR2 FQGNSA. V gave up 2 bases and J gave up 0 bases; unmatched junction bases: 4. The CDR3 is made up of 16 amino acids. CDR3 DNA sequence: TGTGCCAGCAGCTTAAACAGGGGGCTAATGAACACTGAAGCTTTCTTT. This encodes CASSLNRGLMNTEAFF.

The chain is built from TRBV18 and TRBJ1-4; D remains unclear. This CDR3 comprises 15 residues. Trimming removed 3 bases at V and 0 bases at J, with 8 bases between. Per the germline V gene, CDR1 is KGHSH and CDR2 is LQKENI. The CDR3 DNA follows: TGTGCCAGCTCACCGAGGTTTGCAACTAATGAAAAACTGTTTTTT. Protein product: CASSPRFATNEKLFF.

As regards this clone: An end of the junction differs from the germline gene, which may be a read error. The rearrangement uses TRBV7-7 and TRBJ2-5, with 9 bases matching TRBD1. CDR1 is SSHAT and CDR2 is FNYEAQ in the germline V gene (reference sequence). The CDR3 has 15 amino acids. CDR3 nucleotides: TGTGCTAGCAGCTTAGACTTGACAGGGGGGCAGACCCAGTACTTC. Amino acids: CASSLDLTGGQTQYF.

V is TRBV2 and J is TRBJ1-6, with D maybe TRBD1 (6 bases). This CDR3 contains 13 residues. Looked up from germline, CDR1 is SNHLY and CDR2 is FYNNEI. V dropped 6 bases and J dropped 7 bases, with 10 bases sitting between them. The CDR3 sequence: CASSGQRNSPLHF. CDR3 nucleotides: TGTGCCAGCAGCGGACAGAGAAATTCACCCCTCCACTTT.

This clone has more than one count but fewer than ten. The chain has TRBV7-9 and TRBJ2-7; no clear D gene. V shed 4 bases and J shed 2 bases, with 3 bases lying between them. CDR1 and CDR2 from the germline V gene are SEHNR and FQNEAQ (reference sequence). This CDR3 has 11 amino acids. As DNA, the CDR3 is TGTGCCAGCAGCTCTCCCTACGAGCAGTACTTC. It is translated as CASSSPYEQYF.

V usage is TRBV15 and J usage is TRBJ1-5; D possibly corresponds to TRBD1 (6 bases). The CDR3 consists of 14 residues. Germline CDR1 reads LNHNV; CDR2 reads YYDKDF (reference sequence). Trimming cost V 1 base and J 3 bases, with 7 bases left between them. CDR3 residues: CATSRGTVNQPQHF. The CDR3 DNA follows: TGTGCCACCAGCAGAGGGACAGTCAATCAGCCCCAGCATTTT.